These 20 T cell receptor beta chains were all obtained from the same sample, sequenced in a study of human T cells and chemical hapten exposure. Indicated time point: pre-sensitization, week 0. Stated treatment: therapeutic diphenylcyclopropenone sensitization with weekly scalp DPC. In TCRdb, the RACE reads were re-called with MiXCR into one record per CDR3 protein. Here the sample spans around 380,000 distinct CDR3 sequences, roughly 6% being singletons. The source was whole blood, collected in connection with sensitization to the hapten diphenylcyclopropenone (DPC). The source is a woman aged 18-29 years with alopecia areata. Some clones in this sample may be carry-over from other donors' samples.

In its sample, this clonotype was seen many times. The V and J genes are TRBV2 and TRBJ1-4; D gene uncertain. The V and J ends lost 5 bases and 8 bases respectively, with 3 bases between them. The length of the CDR3 is 10 residues. Per the germline V gene, CDR1 is SNHLY and CDR2 is FYNNEI. This chain's CDR3 is CASSLEKLFF. The CDR3 DNA follows: TGTGCCAGCAGTCTAGAAAAACTGTTTTTT.

This clonotype has just a few counts. CDR3 DNA sequence: TGTGCCAGCAGCGCCCAGACAGGGCTGATCACTGAAGCTTTCTTT. Translated, it gives CASSAQTGLITEAFF. The chain has TRBV7-3 and TRBJ1-1, with 7 bases identical to TRBD1. The trim removed 5 bases at V and 4 bases at J, leaving 10 bases unmatched. Germline CDR1 is SGHTA and CDR2 is FQGTGA. The CDR3 contains 15 residues.

This clonotype was seen only a few times. The chain is built from TRBV3-1 and TRBJ2-3; 9 nucleotides agree with TRBD2. V lost 6 bases and J lost 2; bases outside the gene matches: 6. The germline V gene encodes CDR1 LGHDT and CDR2 YNNKEL (reference sequence). The CDR3 extends over 15 amino acids. This chain's CDR3 is CASSIAGANTDTQYF. The CDR3 DNA sequence: TGTGCCAGCAGTATAGCGGGGGCCAACACAGATACGCAGTATTTT.

The chain has TRBV29-1 and TRBJ2-5, with D unresolved. CDR1 is SQVTM and CDR2 is ANQGSEA in the germline V gene. The CDR3 length is 12 residues. Between the trimmed V and J ends, which lost 0 bases and 6 bases, there was a span of 8 bases. The CDR3 sequence is CSVEEPQKTQYF. As DNA, the CDR3 is TGCAGCGTTGAAGAGCCGCAGAAGACCCAGTACTTC.

This chain uses TRBV10-3 with TRBJ1-2, with 10 bases lining up with TRBD1. The CDR3 extends over 13 amino acids. Germline lookup yields CDR1 ENHRY and CDR2 SYGVKD. V dropped 8 bases and J dropped 8; count of bases not matched to a gene: 8. The CDR3 coding sequence is TGTGCCATCGACGAGACAGGGGGCGACGGCTACACCTTC. Translating gives CAIDETGGDGYTF.

This clonotype was counted a few times. The J gene is TRBJ1-6, the V gene TRBV27, with TRBD1 as a possible D gene (6 bases). The CDR3 totals 15 residues. V shed 7 bases and J shed 7 bases, with 17 bases lying between them. The germline CDR1 and CDR2 sequences are MNHEY and SMNVEV (reference sequence). The CDR3 here is CASTGGFPMNSPLHF. For the CDR3, the DNA is TGTGCCAGCACGGGGGGCTTCCCTATGAATTCACCCCTCCACTTT.

The chain uses TRBV24-1 and TRBJ2-2, with D perhaps TRBD2 (6 bases). The germline gives CDR1 KGHDR, CDR2 SFDVKD. The germline V and J ends were trimmed by 0 bases and 4 bases, with 8 bases remaining between them. This CDR3 has 15 residues. CDR3 sequence reads: CATSDLAGRTGELFF. CDR3 coding DNA: TGTGCCACCAGTGATTTGGCGGGGCGCACCGGGGAGCTGTTTTTT.

Many counts were recorded for this clonotype. The chain joins TRBV29-1 to TRBJ2-5; tentative D call: TRBD1 (6 bases). V lost 1 base and J 4 bases, leaving 16 bases between the germline ends. CDR1 and CDR2 (germline): SQVTM, ANQGSEA. This CDR3 comprises 15 residues. The CDR3 nucleotides read TGCAGCGTTGAAGGGACAGATTTCGGAGGAGAGACCCAGTACTTC. It yields the protein CSVEGTDFGGETQYF.

A word on this clonotype: Being one base from a much bigger clone, this may be a read error. V and J are TRBV20-1 and TRBJ1-6; 7 bases match TRBD1. The CDR3 has 13 amino acids. The V gene's germline CDR1 is DFQATT and CDR2 SNEGSKA (reference sequence). For the CDR3, the DNA is TGCAGTGCGCCAGTGACAGGGATCTCACCCCTCCTCTTT. This codes for CSAPVTGISPLLF.

The sample holds a few counts of this clonotype. The J gene is TRBJ2-3, the V gene TRBV14; D is ambiguous. Per germline, CDR1 SGHDN and CDR2 FVKESK. The CDR3 contains 14 residues. Trimming removed 6 bases at V and 0 bases at J, with 10 bases between. The CDR3 DNA is TGTGCCAGCAGTCGCGACTGGAGCACAGATACGCAGTATTTT. The encoded protein is CASSRDWSTDTQYF.

The sample holds many counts of this clonotype. The chain employs TRBV10-3 and TRBJ1-2; 7 positions match TRBD1. V shed 6 bases and J 3 bases; nucleotides not matched to a gene: 16. The CDR3 length is 17 residues. Per germline, CDR1 ENHRY and CDR2 SYGVKD. The CDR3 region has the DNA TGTGCCATCAGGCCCGGCACAGGGGCGGACGATGACTATGGCTACACCTTC. It is translated as CAIRPGTGADDDYGYTF.

Many counts were recorded for this clonotype. V and J are TRBV29-1 and TRBJ2-1, with a weak D call TRBD2 (5 bases). This CDR3 is 12 amino acids long. Germline values: CDR1 SQVTM, CDR2 ANQGSEA. The ends were cut back, 5 bases at V and 9 bases at J, with 14 bases in the middle. The CDR3 region is CSVRPREGEQFF. The CDR3 region has the DNA TGCAGCGTTAGGCCCCGGGAAGGTGAGCAGTTCTTC.

V is TRBV9 and J is TRBJ2-7; a possible D gene is TRBD2 (5 bases). This CDR3 region has 15 residues. Germline loops: CDR1 SGDLS, CDR2 YYNGEE. V lost 0 bases to trimming and J lost 2 bases, with 12 bases between them. CDR3 DNA: TGTGCCAGCAGCGTAGACGGGGATTCTGCCTACGAGCAGTACTTC. Its protein product is CASSVDGDSAYEQYF.

V is TRBV7-2 and J is TRBJ2-3; a weak D match, TRBD1 (5 bases). CDR1 is SGHTA and CDR2 is FQGNSA in the germline V gene. The CDR3 consists of 13 residues. The V and J ends lost 2 bases and 5 bases respectively, with 8 bases between them. The CDR3 sequence: CASSLRQQDTQYF. In nucleotides, the CDR3 is TGTGCCAGCAGCTTACGACAGCAAGATACGCAGTATTTT.

The table lists this clonotype with many counts. The rearrangement uses TRBV28 and TRBJ2-7; TRBD1 matches 7 bases. J lost 0 bases, V lost 1 base, and 6 bases had no gene match. Germline V gene sequence: CDR1 MDHEN, CDR2 SYDVKM. The CDR3 loop spans 16 amino acids. Here the CDR3 DNA reads TGTGCCAGCAGTTTATTCGAGGGACAGAGCTCCTACGAGCAGTACTTC. It specifies CASSLFEGQSSYEQYF.

The chain has TRBV12-3 or TRBV12-4 and TRBJ1-5; the match to TRBD1 covers 7 bases. The V segment lost 6 bases and the J segment 6 bases; nucleotides outside the gene matches: 11. The CDR3 is 15 residues long. The CDR3 coding sequence is TGTGCCAGCAGCCGAACAGGGGAGGGGGTTCAGCCCCAGCATTTT. This gives the protein CASSRTGEGVQPQHF.

This chain joins TRBV6-2 or TRBV6-3 and TRBJ2-1; 9 bases fit TRBD2. Germline loops: CDR1 MNHEY, CDR2 SVGEGT. The CDR3 extends over 15 amino acids. The trim removed 1 base at V and 8 bases at J, leaving 6 bases unmatched. This chain's CDR3 is CASSYLAGAGDEQFF. The DNA of the CDR3 is TGTGCCAGCAGTTACTTAGCGGGGGCTGGGGATGAGCAGTTCTTC.

This clonotype was observed a few times. The chain has TRBV10-3 and TRBJ2-1; D remains unclear. Trimming removed 6 bases from V and 6 bases from J, with 18 bases in between. The CDR3 has 15 residues. From germline, CDR1 is ENHRY and CDR2 SYGVKD. The CDR3 reads CAISESKTVTNEQFF. In DNA, the CDR3 is TGTGCCATCAGCGAAAGTAAAACTGTTACCAATGAGCAGTTCTTC.

V gene TRBV12-3 or TRBV12-4 combines with J gene TRBJ1-5, with D perhaps matching TRBD1 (5 bases). This CDR3 has 14 amino acids. The ends were cut back, 3 bases at V and 5 bases at J, with 11 bases in the middle. The CDR3 nucleotides are TGTGCCAGCAGTTTCGGGGGGGGTTATCAGCCCCAGCATTTT. As protein: CASSFGGGYQPQHF.

This clonotype was found many times. The chain is built from TRBV24-1 and TRBJ2-3, with a tentative D call TRBD1 (6 bases). The V and J ends lost 5 bases and 1 base respectively, with 12 bases between them. The CDR3 is made up of 15 amino acids. Looked up from germline, CDR1 is KGHDR and CDR2 is SFDVKD. The CDR3 is CATSANRVGTDTQYF. The DNA of the CDR3 is TGTGCCACCAGTGCCAACAGGGTCGGCACAGATACGCAGTATTTT.